This T cell receptor beta chain was sequenced in a study of PD-1 blockade in classical Hodgkin lymphoma. Study results and limitations: Baseline TCR diversity was reportedly lower in newly diagnosed patients than healthy donors. Complete responders had baseline diversity similar to newly diagnosed patients. CD4+ TCR diversity climbed significantly by C4D1, unlike CD8+ TCR diversity. Any patient who commenced nivolumab under 1 year after ASCT was excluded.

Time point noted: cycle 4 day 1 (C4D1), after five to seven weeks of nivolumab. Every patient had relapsed following autologous stem cell transplantation, and cohorts differed in brentuximab vedotin exposure. The table lists this clone with a count of one. Its antigen is currently unknown. The assay was immunoSEQ multiplex PCR, and TCRdb's table has in-frame clones only and misses some. The sample has 90,000 to 110,000 clones, about nine tenths seen once. The source of this sequence is a human donor with classical Hodgkin lymphoma. The material was peripheral blood mononuclear cells (PBMCs), obtained before the fourth cycle of nivolumab.

The CDR3 DNA reads as TGTGCCAGCTCACCACCTACAGGGGCGCGGGGGACCCACAATGAGCAGTTCTTC. Translating gives CASSPPTGARGTHNEQFF. The chain combines TRBV18 with TRBJ2-1; the D call may be TRBD1 or TRBD2 (7 bases each). The CDR3 extends over 18 amino acids. Germline V gene data show CDR1 as KGHSH and CDR2 as LQKENI. V was cut by 0 bases and J by 5 bases, with 20 bases left in between.